Shown below are 13 T cell receptor beta chains from a single sample sequenced in a study of a mutant IDH1 vaccine in newly diagnosed glioma. The sample's time point: week 35, safety follow-up. Every single dose of the vaccine, 300 ug of mutant IDH1 20-mer peptide, came with topical imiquimod. TCRdb's copy holds only in-frame clones and misses some; the assay was immunoSEQ multiplex PCR. The data show about 32,000 clones, just under 80% seen once. These TCRs' antigens remain unknown. Source: PBMCs, taken from a glioma patient whose treatment included an IDH1 peptide vaccine. The receptor set was obtained from a man aged 35-49 years with glioma. Some clones in this sample may be carry-over from other donors' samples.

J is TRBJ1-6 and V is TRBV7-3; possibly TRBD1 for D (6 bases). Trimming cost V 1 base and J 8 bases, with 9 bases left between them. CDR1 and CDR2 from the germline V gene are SGHTA and FQGTGA. The CDR3 extends over 14 amino acids. The CDR3 protein is CASSLNRDDSPLHF. The DNA for the CDR3 is TGTGCCAGCAGCTTAAACAGGGATGATTCACCCCTCCACTTT.

This clone was observed a few times. J is TRBJ1-5 and V is TRBV4-3, with D possibly being TRBD1 (6 bases). CDR1 is LGHNA and CDR2 is YSLEER in the germline V gene. Trimming removed 0 bases from V and 5 bases from J, with 11 bases in between. The CDR3 contains 15 residues. The CDR3: CASSQDRQGHQPQHF. CDR3 bases: TGCGCCAGCAGCCAAGATCGGCAGGGGCATCAGCCCCAGCATTTT.

The V call is TRBV30, the J call TRBJ2-5, with a weak D call TRBD1 (6 bases). This CDR3 contains 11 residues. V dropped 4 bases and J dropped 6 bases, with 9 bases sitting between them. The V gene's germline CDR1 is GTSNPN and CDR2 SVGIG (reference sequence). The CDR3 here is CAWNRAKTQYF. The CDR3 region has the DNA TGTGCCTGGAACAGGGCAAAGACCCAGTACTTC.

The chain recombines TRBV6-6 with TRBJ1-1; 9 nucleotides line up with TRBD1. The junction had 11 bases not matched to a gene; V was cut back by 4 bases and J by 5 bases. The germline V gene has CDR1 MNHNY and CDR2 SVGAGI (reference sequence). CDR3 length: 16 residues. In DNA form, the CDR3 reads TGTGCCAGCAGTTCGACGGATACAGGGGGCGCGACTGAAGCTTTCTTT. It encodes CASSSTDTGGATEAFF.

The CDR3 loop reads CASSLGALISDGPEAFF. The CDR3 DNA reads TGTGCCAGCAGCTTAGGCGCCCTTATCTCAGACGGACCTGAAGCTTTCTTT. J is TRBJ1-1 and V is TRBV11-2; no firm D call. Germline V CDR1 and CDR2: SGHAT, FQNNGV. Trimming shortened V by 1 base and J by 6 bases, and 21 bases separated the two germline ends. The CDR3 contains 17 residues. The full variable domain, in which reference TRBV11-2 and TRBJ1-1 provide the parts outside the CDR3, is EAGVAQSPRYKIIEKRQSVAFWCNPISGHATLYWYQQILGQGPKLLIQFQNNGVVDDSQLPKDRFSAERLKGVDSTLKIQPAKLEDSAVYLCASSLGALISDGPEAFFGQGTRLTVV.

The chain carries TRBV19 and TRBJ1-5; 8 bases line up with TRBD1. The CDR3 is 13 amino acids. Germline lookup yields CDR1 LNHDA and CDR2 SQIVND (reference sequence). Trimming took 5 bases from V and 7 from J; bases not matched to a gene: 4. CDR3 DNA sequence: TGTGCCAGTAGTTTCTACAGGGGGCAGCCCCAGCATTTT. Encoded protein: CASSFYRGQPQHF.

The table lists this clone with a count of one. The rearrangement joins TRBV30 to TRBJ1-5; D is unclear. The CDR3 consists of 15 residues. V lost 0 bases, J lost 2 bases, and 11 bases lay in between. Germline lookup yields CDR1 GTSNPN and CDR2 SVGIG (reference sequence). Here the CDR3 reads CAWSVNSLGNQPQHF. CDR3 sequence (DNA): TGTGCCTGGAGTGTGAACTCCCTCGGCAATCAGCCCCAGCATTTT.

This CDR3 is CALGKGEFSDEQFF. CDR3 sequence (DNA): TGTGCCCTAGGAAAGGGGGAGTTTAGCGATGAGCAGTTCTTC. The chain couples TRBV2 to TRBJ2-1; possibly TRBD1 for D (6 bases). Trimming stripped 11 bases from V and 8 bases from J, with 22 bases between. The CDR3 is 14 residues long. The germline V gene has CDR1 SNHLY and CDR2 FYNNEI.

The rearrangement uses TRBV28 and TRBJ2-5; 12 positions agree with TRBD2. This CDR3 comprises 17 residues. CDR1 is MDHEN and CDR2 is SYDVKM in the germline V gene. V lost 0 bases, J lost 5 bases, and 7 bases stayed unmatched. DNA for the CDR3: TGTGCCAGCAGTTTATGGCTAGCGGGGGGGTTATCTGAGACCCAGTACTTC. It specifies CASSLWLAGGLSETQYF.

The chain links TRBV5-1 to TRBJ2-3; the match to TRBD2 covers 9 bases. V lost 4 bases, J lost 2 bases, and 8 bases stayed unmatched. Germline V gene lookup returns CDR1 SGHRS and CDR2 YFSETQ. There are 16 residues in the CDR3. Here the CDR3 reads CASSQAGGVNTDTQYF. In DNA form, the CDR3 reads TGCGCCAGCAGCCAGGCGGGGGGGGTCAACACAGATACGCAGTATTTT. The full variable domain, completed using reference TRBV5-1 and TRBJ2-3, is KAGVTQTPRYLIKTRGQQVTLSCSPISGHRSVSWYQQTPGQGLQFLFEYFSETQRNKGNFPGRFSGRQFSNSRSEMNVSTLELGDSALYLCASSQAGGVNTDTQYFGPGTRLTVL.

The CDR3 DNA reads as TGTGCCAGCAGTTCCCCCGGGACAGGGAACACTGAAGCTTTCTTT. Protein sequence: CASSSPGTGNTEAFF. The rearrangement links TRBV27 to TRBJ1-1; 8 positions match TRBD1. CDR1 and CDR2 (germline): MNHEY, SMNVEV (reference sequence). The CDR3 spans 15 residues. V shed 4 bases, J shed 1 base, and the junction held 5 bases outside the gene matches.

The chain is built from TRBV4-1 and TRBJ2-7, with a tentative D call TRBD2 (5 bases). The CDR3 is 14 amino acids. Germline CDR1 MGHRA, CDR2 YSYEKL. Trimming left V 4 bases short and J 7 bases short, with 17 bases between. The CDR3 spells CASSRMRSSGEQYF. In nucleotides, the CDR3 is TGCGCCAGCAGCCGGATGAGGTCCTCGGGAGAGCAGTACTTC.

In this sample, this clone turned up once. This chain joins TRBV13 and TRBJ2-3; D is unresolved. Trimming shortened V by 5 bases and J by 5 bases, and 11 bases separated the two germline ends. This CDR3 spans 13 amino acids. Germline CDR1 PRHDT, CDR2 FYEKMQ (reference sequence). CDR3 nucleotides: TGTGCCAGCAGCCCCCCCGAGGAAGATACGCAGTATTTT. It specifies CASSPPEEDTQYF.